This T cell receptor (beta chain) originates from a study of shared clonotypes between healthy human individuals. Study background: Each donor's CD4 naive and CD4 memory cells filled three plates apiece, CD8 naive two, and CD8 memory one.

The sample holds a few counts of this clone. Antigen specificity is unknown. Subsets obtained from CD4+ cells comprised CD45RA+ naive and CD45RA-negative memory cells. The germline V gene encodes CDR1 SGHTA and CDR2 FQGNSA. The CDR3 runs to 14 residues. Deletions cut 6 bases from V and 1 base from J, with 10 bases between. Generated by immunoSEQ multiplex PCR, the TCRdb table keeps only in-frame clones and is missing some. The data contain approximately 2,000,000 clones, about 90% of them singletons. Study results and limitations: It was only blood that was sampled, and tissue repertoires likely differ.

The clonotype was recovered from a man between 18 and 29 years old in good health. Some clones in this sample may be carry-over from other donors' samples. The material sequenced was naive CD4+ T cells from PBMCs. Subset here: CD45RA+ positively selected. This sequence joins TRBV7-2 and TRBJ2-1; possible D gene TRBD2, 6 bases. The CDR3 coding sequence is TGTGCCAGCAGGTTGGGGGGATCCTACAATGAGCAGTTCTTC. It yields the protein CASRLGGSYNEQFF.